This T cell receptor (beta chain) was captured in a study of T-cell reconstitution after alpha-beta-depleted transplantation in children. For TCRbeta, the library was prepared with unique molecular identifiers. A single record per CDR3 protein comes from TCRdb applying MiXCR to the PCR reads. The top ten hold about 4.5% of the sample, which has approximately 350,000 distinct CDR3 sequences, about 14% seen once. The V end was cut by 1 base, the J end by 1 base, with 9 bases between. Looked up from germline, CDR1 is MNHEY and CDR2 is SMNVEV (reference sequence). This CDR3 spans 15 amino acids. V is TRBV27 and J is TRBJ2-3; no clear D gene. Specimen: PBMCs, collected from the stem cell graft. The receptor comes from a human donor who donated a stem cell graft to a child with Fanconi anemia. In nucleotides, the CDR3 is TGTGCCAGCAGTTTATACAGCGCCCGCACAGATACGCAGTATTTT. Translated: CASSLYSARTDTQYF.